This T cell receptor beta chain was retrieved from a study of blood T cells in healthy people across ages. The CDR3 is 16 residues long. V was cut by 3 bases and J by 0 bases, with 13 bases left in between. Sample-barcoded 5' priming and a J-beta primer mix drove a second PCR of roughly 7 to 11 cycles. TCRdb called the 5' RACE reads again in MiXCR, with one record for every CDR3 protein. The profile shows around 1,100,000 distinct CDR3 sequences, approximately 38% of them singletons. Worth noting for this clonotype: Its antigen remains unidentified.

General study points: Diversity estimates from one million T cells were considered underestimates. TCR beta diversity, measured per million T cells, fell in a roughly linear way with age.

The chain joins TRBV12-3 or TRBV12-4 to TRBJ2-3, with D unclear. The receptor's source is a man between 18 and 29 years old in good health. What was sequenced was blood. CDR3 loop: CASSFSGSTSTDTQYF. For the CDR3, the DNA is TGTGCCAGCAGTTTCTCTGGTTCGACTAGCACAGATACGCAGTATTTT.